Shown below are 21 T cell receptor beta chains from a single sample sequenced in a study of regulatory T cells in long-lasting Graves disease. Time point noted: newly diagnosed GD, antithyroid drugs for less than 3 months. There was RNA extracted from PBMCs, and the TCR library was made from it. For TCR beta, libraries came from iRepertoire HTBI primers and Arm-PCR of CDR3 regions. TCRdb called the multiplex PCR reads again in MiXCR, with one record for every CDR3 protein. The repertoire holds some 500,000 distinct CDR3 sequences, with about 13% as singletons. This sample was also put to use in a study of T cells in Graves' hyperthyroidism and ophthalmopathy.

The sequences come from peripheral blood mononuclear cells (PBMCs), collected at new diagnosis, from a patient treated with antithyroid drugs. These receptors were taken from a man aged 25-45 years with Graves disease.

This clonotype was counted ten times or more. This chain uses TRBV11-2 with TRBJ2-5, with 9 bases that match TRBD2. J was trimmed by 4 bases and V by 3 bases; bases with no gene match: 15. This CDR3 region has 18 residues. The germline V gene encodes CDR1 SGHAT and CDR2 FQNNGV. The CDR3 coding sequence is TGTGCCAGCAGCTTCGGCTCTTCCTTTAGCGGGAGAGGAGAGACCCAGTACTTC. Protein product: CASSFGSSFSGRGETQYF.

This clonotype came up a few times. With a much larger clone just one base away, this may be a read error. The chain uses TRBV10-3 and TRBJ2-1, with TRBD2 matching over 10 bases. CDR3 size: 15 residues. Germline V CDR1 and CDR2: ENHRY, SYGVKD. The V and J ends lost 4 bases and 0 bases, in that order; junction bases with no gene match: 0. The CDR3 coding sequence is TGTGCCATCAGTGCTAGCGGGAGCTCCTACAATGAGCAGTTCTTC. Translating it yields CAISASGSSYNEQFF.

Many counts were recorded for this clonotype. The V call is TRBV5-1, the J call TRBJ2-3, with D perhaps TRBD1 or TRBD2 (5 bases each). Germline CDR1 is SGHRS and CDR2 is YFSETQ. V dropped 5 bases and J dropped 8 bases, with 30 bases sitting between them. CDR3 length: 18 amino acids. CDR3 sequence reads: CASRLGRLGGSSRSTQYF. In nucleotides, the CDR3 is TGCGCCAGCAGACTGGGACGTCTCGGCGGGTCGAGTAGGTCTACGCAGTATTTT.

This clonotype has just a few counts. The rearrangement uses TRBV11-2 and TRBJ2-7; TRBD2 might be the D (5 bases). Germline-derived CDR1 and CDR2 are SGHAT and FQNNGV. CDR3 length equals 18 residues. The V and J ends lost 5 bases and 2 bases respectively, with 25 bases between them. The CDR3 sequence is CASSRRSGSPLNPYEQYF. CDR3 coding DNA: TGTGCCAGCAGCCGACGGTCGGGGAGTCCTTTAAATCCCTACGAGCAGTACTTC.

This clonotype turned up a few times. This chain links TRBV20-1 with TRBJ2-6; 11 bases align to TRBD2. Germline CDR1 DFQATT, CDR2 SNEGSKA (reference sequence). The V gene end was trimmed by 6 bases and the J gene end by 4 bases; junction bases not matched to a gene: 5. This CDR3 contains 15 residues. The CDR3 protein is CSATSGRAGANVLTF. CDR3 DNA sequence: TGCAGTGCAACTAGCGGGAGAGCCGGGGCCAACGTCCTGACTTTC.

This clonotype was recorded a few times. The rearrangement joins TRBV30 to TRBJ2-4; weak D call: TRBD2 (5 bases). Trimming shortened V by 2 bases and J by 0 bases, and 17 bases separated the two germline ends. The CDR3 is made up of 17 amino acids. Germline V gives CDR1 GTSNPN, CDR2 SVGIG (reference sequence). The CDR3 region has the DNA TGTGCCTGGAGTCCACGGACGGGAACGCTAGCCAAAAACATTCAGTACTTC. It encodes CAWSPRTGTLAKNIQYF.

Comments on this clonotype: A read error likely explains this, since a far larger clone differs by one base. The chain links TRBV29-1 to TRBJ2-1; D may match TRBD1 or TRBD2 (5 bases each). The CDR3 has 12 amino acids. Germline CDR1 reads SQVTM; CDR2 reads ANQGSEA. V lost 8 bases, J lost 13 bases, and 21 bases lay in between. The CDR3 DNA is TGCAGCTTCGGGACCCTCGGCGAGACCCAGTTCTTC. The encoded protein is CSFGTLGETQFF.

This clonotype was observed at least ten times. The J gene is TRBJ2-3, the V gene TRBV5-1; weak D call: TRBD2 (6 bases). CDR1 and CDR2 (germline): SGHRS, YFSETQ. Trimming shortened V by 6 bases and J by 5 bases, and 16 bases separated the two germline ends. This CDR3 comprises 14 residues. CDR3 sequence: CASTSGRSEDTQYF. As DNA, the CDR3 is TGCGCCAGCACGAGCGGGCGATCGGAAGATACGCAGTATTTT.

V and J are TRBV4-1 and TRBJ2-3; TRBD2 agrees at 8 bases. In germline, CDR1 is MGHRA, CDR2 YSYEKL. This CDR3 spans 17 amino acids. Trimming removed 4 bases from V and 1 base from J; junction bases left unmatched: 10. The CDR3 sequence: CASSPFYSGTGTDTQYF. DNA of the CDR3: TGCGCCAGCAGCCCGTTCTATAGCGGGACCGGCACAGATACGCAGTATTTT.

This clonotype showed up many times. The chain is built from TRBV2 and TRBJ2-7; D is unclear. V was cut by 8 bases and J by 2 bases, with 7 bases left in between. The CDR3 length is 11 residues. Germline CDR1 is SNHLY and CDR2 is FYNNEI. In DNA, the CDR3 is TGTGCCAGCCATGACACCTACGAGCAGTACTTC. It yields the protein CASHDTYEQYF.

This clonotype has ten or more counts. The chain uses TRBV6-4 and TRBJ2-1, with 9 bases aligning to TRBD1. Unmatched junction bases numbered 5, after V lost 3 bases and J lost 5 bases. From germline, CDR1 is MRHNA and CDR2 SNTAGT. The CDR3 sequence is 15 residues long. The CDR3 protein is CASSDAGTGNNEQFF. The CDR3 nucleotides are TGTGCCAGCAGTGATGCCGGGACAGGGAACAATGAGCAGTTCTTC.

This clonotype was picked up a small number of times. The V and J genes are TRBV7-9 and TRBJ2-2; TRBD2 matches 7 bases. V was pared by 5 bases and J by 1 base, with 4 bases of the junction left unmatched. CDR3 length: 15 amino acids. CDR1 SEHNR and CDR2 FQNEAQ come from the germline V gene (reference sequence). The CDR3 sequence is CASSQSSGNTGELFF. The CDR3 DNA sequence: TGTGCCAGCAGCCAATCTAGCGGGAACACCGGGGAGCTGTTTTTT.

This clonotype appeared many times. This sequence joins TRBV5-1 and TRBJ2-7; unclear D gene. The germline V and J ends were trimmed by 5 bases and 1 base, with 16 bases remaining between them. CDR1 is SGHRS, CDR2 YFSETQ, per germline. CDR3 length: 15 residues. This chain's CDR3 is CASRPGRIESYEQYF. The CDR3 DNA sequence: TGCGCCAGCAGACCTGGCCGAATCGAATCCTACGAGCAGTACTTC.

This clonotype was detected a few times. V usage is TRBV7-3 and J usage is TRBJ2-1; 7 bases match TRBD2. V was clipped by 4 bases and J by 0 bases; unmatched bases: 6. This CDR3 has 16 amino acids. Germline V CDR1 and CDR2: SGHTA, FQGTGA. CDR3 DNA: TGTGCCAGCAGCTCTACTAGCGAGAGCTCCTACAATGAGCAGTTCTTC. As protein: CASSSTSESSYNEQFF.

Points on this clonotype: A much larger clone lies one base from this, so it may be a read error. CDR3 DNA: TGTGCCAGCATCCCCGCCGGGACTGGCAGACCGAACACCGGGGAGCTGTTTTTT. This codes for CASIPAGTGRPNTGELFF. This chain uses TRBV12-3 or TRBV12-4 with TRBJ2-2, with D possibly TRBD2 on 6 matching bases. V was pared by 7 bases and J by 0 bases, with 21 bases between. This CDR3 is 18 amino acids long.

The gene calls are TRBV19 and TRBJ2-1; no firm D call. V lost 7 bases to trimming and J lost 6 bases, with 16 bases between them. The germline gives CDR1 LNHDA, CDR2 SQIVND (reference sequence). The CDR3 consists of 14 residues. CDR3 region: CASTLRAMGNEQFF. The CDR3 nucleotides are TGTGCCAGTACCCTCCGGGCGATGGGCAATGAGCAGTTCTTC. Supplemented by reference TRBV19 and TRBJ2-1, the full variable domain reads DGGITQSPKYLFRKEGQNVTLSCEQNLNHDAMYWYRQDPGQGLRLIYYSQIVNDFQKGDIAEGYSVSREKKESFPLTVTSAQKNPTAFYLCASTLRAMGNEQFFGPGTRLTVL.

The V call is TRBV6-1, the J call TRBJ1-2, with 7 bases that match TRBD1. The CDR3 totals 14 residues. Looked up from germline, CDR1 is MNHNS and CDR2 is SASEGT. V was pared by 6 bases and J by 4 bases, with 8 bases of the junction left unmatched. The CDR3: CASSQASGGYGYTF. The CDR3 bases are TGTGCCAGCAGCCAAGCATCAGGGGGCTATGGCTACACCTTC.

This clonotype has a count of ten or more. CDR3 sequence reads: CASSLAGLISTEAFF. For the CDR3, the DNA is TGTGCCAGCAGTTTAGCGGGTTTGATTAGCACTGAAGCTTTCTTT. The chain combines TRBV12-3 or TRBV12-4 with TRBJ1-1; no definite D call. With 0 bases removed from V and 4 bases from J, the gap between germline ends came to 12 bases. The CDR3 contains 15 residues.

Notes on this clonotype: Being one base from a much bigger clone, this may be a read error. This chain joins TRBV20-1 and TRBJ2-7, with 7 positions matching TRBD2. V lost 7 bases to trimming and J lost 2 bases; unmatched junction nucleotides: 11. Germline values: CDR1 DFQATT, CDR2 SNEGSKA (reference sequence). This CDR3 spans 14 amino acids. CDR3 DNA: TGCAGTGTGAACGGCGGGAGAGGCCCCTACGAGCAGTACTTC. It encodes CSVNGGRGPYEQYF.

As for this clonotype: This may be a read error, as it is one base from a much larger clone. This chain joins TRBV10-3 and TRBJ1-6, with D unresolved. The germline gives CDR1 ENHRY, CDR2 SYGVKD. The CDR3 has 13 amino acids. Trimming cost V 7 bases and J 7 bases, with 11 bases left between them. The CDR3 nucleotides are TGTGCCATCAATCCAGGAGAGAATTCACCCCTCCACTTT. Protein: CAINPGENSPLHF.

This clonotype was detected many times. The genes are TRBV6-5 and TRBJ2-7; D is uncertain. In germline, CDR1 is MNHEY, CDR2 SVGAGI. CDR3 length equals 11 residues. V was trimmed by 4 bases and J by 6 bases, leaving 7 bases between them. The CDR3 DNA reads as TGTGCCAGCAGTTCAATGCGCGAGCAGTACTTC. Residues: CASSSMREQYF.